This TCR beta chain was sequenced in a study of T cell changes during pregnancy in multiple sclerosis. The V gene's germline CDR1 is MRHNA and CDR2 SNTAGT. The length of the CDR3 is 13 residues. Trimming stripped 6 bases from V and 1 base from J, with 9 bases between. The assay was immunoSEQ multiplex PCR, and TCRdb's table has in-frame clones only and misses some. The data hold 76,000 or so clones, with 80% to 95% observed a single time. Sample: peripheral blood, taken in the second trimester of pregnancy. This TCR derives from a female donor in good health, enrolled as a control in a pregnancy study. The rearrangement links TRBV6-4 to TRBJ1-1, with D possibly TRBD1 on 6 matching bases. The CDR3 DNA is TGTGCCAGCAGCCTGACAGGGAACACTGAAGCTTTCTTT. Encoded protein: CASSLTGNTEAFF.